This TCR beta chain was sequenced for a study of T-cell reconstitution after alpha-beta-depleted transplantation in children. It was with unique molecular identifiers that the TCRbeta library was prepared. TCRdb itself ran the PCR reads through MiXCR, one entry per CDR3 protein. The profile shows some 590,000 distinct CDR3 sequences, about 10% of them singletons. CDR1 LGHDT and CDR2 YNNKEL come from the germline V gene (reference sequence). The CDR3 totals 12 residues. V lost 4 bases and J lost 3, with 7 bases in between. This clonotype was detected many times. This chain joins TRBV3-1 and TRBJ2-7; D is undetermined. This receptor was obtained from a human donor who donated a stem cell graft to a child with acute myeloid leukemia. This specimen was PBMCs from the stem cell graft donor, taken from the stem cell graft. The CDR3 nucleotides are TGTGCCAGCAGCCGCCGACTCTACGAGCAGTACTTC. This translates into CASSRRLYEQYF.